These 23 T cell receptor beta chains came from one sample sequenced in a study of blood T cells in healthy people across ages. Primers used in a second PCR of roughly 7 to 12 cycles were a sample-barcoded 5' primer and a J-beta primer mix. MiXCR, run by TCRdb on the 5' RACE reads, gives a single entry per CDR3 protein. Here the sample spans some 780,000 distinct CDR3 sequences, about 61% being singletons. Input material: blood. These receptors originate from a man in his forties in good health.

CDR3 sequence (DNA): TGCAGTGCTAGGGAGGTGACTGACGGAGGGAGACCCTACGAGCAGTACTTC. It codes for CSAREVTDGGRPYEQYF. This chain connects TRBV20-1 to TRBJ2-4, with D tentatively TRBD2 (6 bases). The J call may not be correct, given that the DNA end is closer to TRBJ2-7. CDR1 and CDR2 from the germline V gene are DFQATT and SNEGSKA (reference sequence). CDR3 length: 17 amino acids.

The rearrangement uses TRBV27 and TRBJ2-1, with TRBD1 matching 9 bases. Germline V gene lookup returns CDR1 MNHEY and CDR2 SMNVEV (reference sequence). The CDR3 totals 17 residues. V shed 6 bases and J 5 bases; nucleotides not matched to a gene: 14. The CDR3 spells CASSLRWPGQGDNEQFF. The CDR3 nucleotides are TGTGCCAGCAGCCTTAGATGGCCGGGACAGGGCGACAATGAGCAGTTCTTC.

The CDR3 coding sequence is TGTGCCAGCAGGGTTACAGGGGATGAGCAGTTCTTC. Translation gives CASRVTGDEQFF. This chain connects TRBV6-1 to TRBJ2-1; 7 bases line up with TRBD1. CDR3 length: 12 amino acids. The trim removed 6 bases at V and 8 bases at J, leaving 4 bases unmatched. Germline CDR1 and CDR2: MNHNS and SASEGT.

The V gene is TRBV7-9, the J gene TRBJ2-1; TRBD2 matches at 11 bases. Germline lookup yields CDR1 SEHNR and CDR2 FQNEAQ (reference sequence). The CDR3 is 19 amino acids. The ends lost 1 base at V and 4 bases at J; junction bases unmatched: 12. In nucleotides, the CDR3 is TGTGCCAGCAGCTTAGTTCTGGCTAGCGGGGGGCCTAATTACAATGAGCAGTTCTTC. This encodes CASSLVLASGGPNYNEQFF.

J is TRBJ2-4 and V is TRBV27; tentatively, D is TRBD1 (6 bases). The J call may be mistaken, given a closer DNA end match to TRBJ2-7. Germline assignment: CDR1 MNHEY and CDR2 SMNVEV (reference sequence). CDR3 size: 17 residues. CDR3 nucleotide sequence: TGTGCCAGCAGTTCCACGGGACGGGACAAATGCTCCTACGAGCAGTACTTC. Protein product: CASSSTGRDKCSYEQYF.

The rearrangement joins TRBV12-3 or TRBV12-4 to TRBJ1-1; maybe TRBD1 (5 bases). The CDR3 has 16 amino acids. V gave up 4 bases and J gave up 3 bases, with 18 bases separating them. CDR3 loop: CASSSGGGRMDTEAFF. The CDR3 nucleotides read TGTGCCAGCAGTTCGGGCGGGGGAAGGATGGACACTGAAGCTTTCTTT.

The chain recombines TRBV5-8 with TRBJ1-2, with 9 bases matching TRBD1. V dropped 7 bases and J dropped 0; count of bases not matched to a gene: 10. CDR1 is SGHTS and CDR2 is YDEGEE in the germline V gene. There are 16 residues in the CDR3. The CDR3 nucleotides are TGTGCCAGCGCCTTCCCCGGGACAGGGTCTAACTATGGCTACACCTTC. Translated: CASAFPGTGSNYGYTF.

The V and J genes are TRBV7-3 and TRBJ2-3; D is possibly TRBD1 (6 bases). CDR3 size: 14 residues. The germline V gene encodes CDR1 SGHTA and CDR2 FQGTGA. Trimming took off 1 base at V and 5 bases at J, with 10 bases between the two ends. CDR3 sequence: CASSLIQGQDTQYF. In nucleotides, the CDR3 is TGTGCCAGCAGCTTAATCCAGGGACAAGATACGCAGTATTTT.

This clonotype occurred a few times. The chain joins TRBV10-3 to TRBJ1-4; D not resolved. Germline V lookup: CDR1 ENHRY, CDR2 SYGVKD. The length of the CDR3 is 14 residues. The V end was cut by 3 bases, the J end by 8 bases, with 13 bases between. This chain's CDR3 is CAISEGQTKEKLFF. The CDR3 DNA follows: TGTGCCATCAGTGAAGGGCAGACCAAAGAAAAACTGTTTTTT.

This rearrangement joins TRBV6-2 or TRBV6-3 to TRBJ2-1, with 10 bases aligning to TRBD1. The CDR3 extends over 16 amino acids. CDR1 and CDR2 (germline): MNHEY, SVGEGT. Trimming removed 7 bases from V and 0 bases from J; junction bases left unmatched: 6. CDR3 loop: CASIHGTGDSYNEQFF. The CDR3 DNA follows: TGTGCCAGCATCCACGGGACAGGGGACTCCTACAATGAGCAGTTCTTC.

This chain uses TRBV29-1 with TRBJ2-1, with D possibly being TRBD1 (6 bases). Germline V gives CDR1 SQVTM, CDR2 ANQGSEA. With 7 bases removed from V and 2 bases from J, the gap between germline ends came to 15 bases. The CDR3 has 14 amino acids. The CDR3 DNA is TGCAGCGCCACAGGGATTAGAACCTACAATGAGCAGTTCTTC. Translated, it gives CSATGIRTYNEQFF.

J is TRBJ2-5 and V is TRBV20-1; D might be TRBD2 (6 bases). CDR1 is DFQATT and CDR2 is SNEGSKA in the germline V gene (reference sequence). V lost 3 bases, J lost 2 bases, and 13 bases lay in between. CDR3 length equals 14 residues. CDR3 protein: CSASWAGLQETQYF. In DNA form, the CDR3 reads TGCAGTGCTAGTTGGGCGGGGCTACAAGAGACCCAGTACTTC.

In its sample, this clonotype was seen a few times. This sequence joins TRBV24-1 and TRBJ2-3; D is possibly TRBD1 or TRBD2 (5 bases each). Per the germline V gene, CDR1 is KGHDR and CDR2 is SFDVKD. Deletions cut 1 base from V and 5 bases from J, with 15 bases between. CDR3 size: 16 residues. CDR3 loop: CATSDLRIGTEDTQYF. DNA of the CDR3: TGTGCCACCAGTGATTTAAGAATCGGGACCGAAGATACGCAGTATTTT.

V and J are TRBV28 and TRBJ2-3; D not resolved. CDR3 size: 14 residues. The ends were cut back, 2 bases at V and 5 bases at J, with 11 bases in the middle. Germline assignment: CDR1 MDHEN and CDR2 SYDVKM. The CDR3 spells CASSLVDRQDTQYF. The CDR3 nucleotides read TGTGCCAGCAGTTTAGTAGATAGGCAAGATACGCAGTATTTT.

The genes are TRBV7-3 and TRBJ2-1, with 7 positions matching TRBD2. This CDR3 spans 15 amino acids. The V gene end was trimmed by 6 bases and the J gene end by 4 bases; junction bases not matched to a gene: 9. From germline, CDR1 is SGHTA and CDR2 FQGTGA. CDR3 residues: CASSPTAGQYNEQFF. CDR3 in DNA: TGTGCCAGCAGTCCGACAGCGGGGCAGTACAATGAGCAGTTCTTC.

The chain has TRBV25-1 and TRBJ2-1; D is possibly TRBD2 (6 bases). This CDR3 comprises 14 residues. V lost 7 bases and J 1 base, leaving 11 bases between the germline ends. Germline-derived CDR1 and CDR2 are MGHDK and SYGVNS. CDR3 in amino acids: CASKTSWSYNEQFF. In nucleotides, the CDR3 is TGTGCCAGCAAGACTAGTTGGTCCTACAATGAGCAGTTCTTC.

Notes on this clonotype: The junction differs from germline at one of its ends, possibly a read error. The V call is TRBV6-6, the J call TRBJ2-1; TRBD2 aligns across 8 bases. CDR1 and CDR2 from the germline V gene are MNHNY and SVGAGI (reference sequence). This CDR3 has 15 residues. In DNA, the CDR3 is TGCGCCAGCAGCCAGGGACTAGGAGGATACAATGAGCAGTTCTTC. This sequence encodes CASSQGLGGYNEQFF.

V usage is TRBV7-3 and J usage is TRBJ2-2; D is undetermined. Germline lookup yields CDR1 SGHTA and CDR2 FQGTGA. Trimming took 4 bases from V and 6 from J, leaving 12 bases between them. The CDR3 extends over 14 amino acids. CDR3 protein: CASSSPTDPGELFF. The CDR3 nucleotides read TGTGCCAGCAGCTCACCGACGGATCCCGGGGAGCTGTTTTTT.

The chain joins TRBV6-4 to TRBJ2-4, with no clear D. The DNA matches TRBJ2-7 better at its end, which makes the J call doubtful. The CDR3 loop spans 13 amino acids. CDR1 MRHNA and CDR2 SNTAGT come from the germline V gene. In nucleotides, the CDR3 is TGTGCCAGCACCGAGGCGGTCACCTACGAGCAGTACTTC. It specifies CASTEAVTYEQYF.

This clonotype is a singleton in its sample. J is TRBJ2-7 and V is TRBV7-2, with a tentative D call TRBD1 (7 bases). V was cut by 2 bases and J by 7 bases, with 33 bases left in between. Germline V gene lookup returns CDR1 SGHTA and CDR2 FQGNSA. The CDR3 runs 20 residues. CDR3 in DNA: TGTGCCAGCAGCTTAAGGGGGGACAGCAGGTATCTCAGCTCCTACAATGAGCAGTACTTC. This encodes CASSLRGDSRYLSSYNEQYF. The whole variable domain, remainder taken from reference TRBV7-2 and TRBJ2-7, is GAGVSQSPSNKVTEKGKDVELRCDPISGHTALYWYRQSLGQGLEFLIYFQGNSAPDKSGLPSDRFSAERTGGSVSTLTIQRTQQEDSAVYLCASSLRGDSRYLSSYNEQYFGPGTRLTVT.

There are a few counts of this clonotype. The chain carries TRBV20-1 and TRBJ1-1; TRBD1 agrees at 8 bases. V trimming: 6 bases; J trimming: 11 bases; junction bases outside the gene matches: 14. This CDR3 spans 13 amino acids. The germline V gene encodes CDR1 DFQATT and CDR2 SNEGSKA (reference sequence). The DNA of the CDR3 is TGCAGTGCCCCCCCGACAGGGGAGTTGCGGGCTTTCTTT. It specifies CSAPPTGELRAFF.

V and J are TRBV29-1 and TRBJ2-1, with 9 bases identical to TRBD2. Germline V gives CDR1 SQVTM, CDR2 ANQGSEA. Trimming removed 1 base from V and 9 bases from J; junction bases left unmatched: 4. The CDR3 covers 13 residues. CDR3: CSVEGGGVSEQFF. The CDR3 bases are TGCAGCGTTGAAGGCGGGGGGGTCTCTGAGCAGTTCTTC.

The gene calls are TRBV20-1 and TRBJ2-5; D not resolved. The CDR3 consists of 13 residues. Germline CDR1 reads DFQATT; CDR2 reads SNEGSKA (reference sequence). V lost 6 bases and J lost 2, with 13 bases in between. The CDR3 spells CSAPQSRQETQYF. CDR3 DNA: TGCAGTGCGCCCCAGAGCAGACAAGAGACCCAGTACTTC.